Below, 24 T cell receptor beta chains from the same sample are listed, as sequenced in a study of T cell repertoires in cytomegalovirus infection. One entry per CDR3 protein, called by TCRdb with MiXCR from the reads. The table lists approximately 250,000 distinct CDR3 sequences, approximately 6.7% of them singletons. Source material: PBMCs. These receptors were collected from a human donor in good health (CMV status not recorded). Some clones in this sample may be carry-over from other donors' samples.

This clonotype was seen at least ten times. This rearrangement joins TRBV9 to TRBJ2-6; 7 bases are a match to TRBD1. Trimming took 2 bases from V and 4 from J; bases not matched to a gene: 18. This CDR3 has 20 residues. CDR1 and CDR2 from the germline V gene are SGDLS and YYNGEE. In DNA, the CDR3 is TGTGCCAGCAGCGTTAGTCAGTCCCGGACAGGACTGGGGGGGGCCAACGTCCTGACTTTC. Amino acids: CASSVSQSRTGLGGANVLTF.

At least ten counts were recorded for this clonotype. The chain joins TRBV19 to TRBJ1-6; 7 positions match TRBD1. Germline V lookup: CDR1 LNHDA, CDR2 SQIVND (reference sequence). The CDR3 has 15 amino acids. Trimming cost V 6 bases and J 6 bases; bases outside gene matches: 8. The CDR3 nucleotides are TGTGCCAGTAGAACCCGGGACAGCCTTAATTCACCCCTCCACTTT. Translated, it gives CASRTRDSLNSPLHF.

A few counts support this clonotype. This sequence joins TRBV6-2 or TRBV6-3 and TRBJ2-5; D is ambiguous. CDR3 length: 13 amino acids. V was cut by 2 bases and J by 7 bases, with 11 bases left in between. Germline V CDR1 and CDR2: MNHEY, SVGEGT. CDR3 nucleotide sequence: TGTGCCAGCAGTTACCGGGCCGACGGGACCCAGTACTTC. The encoded protein is CASSYRADGTQYF.

This clonotype showed up many times. The chain combines TRBV7-2 with TRBJ1-5; D not certain. V was cut by 2 bases and J by 2 bases, with 13 bases left in between. The CDR3 length is 16 residues. Germline assignment: CDR1 SGHTA and CDR2 FQGNSA. The CDR3 loop is CASSLMGVIGNQPQHF. The CDR3 DNA follows: TGTGCCAGCAGCTTAATGGGAGTAATTGGCAATCAGCCCCAGCATTTT. Combining the CDR3 with reference TRBV7-2 and TRBJ1-5 gives the whole variable domain GAGVSQSPSNKVTEKGKDVELRCDPISGHTALYWYRQSLGQGLEFLIYFQGNSAPDKSGLPSDRFSAERTGGSVSTLTIQRTQQEDSAVYLCASSLMGVIGNQPQHFGDGTRLSIL.

The V call is TRBV7-6, the J call TRBJ2-2; D not resolved. V gave up 5 bases and J gave up 7 bases, with 5 bases separating them. The germline V gene has CDR1 SGHVS and CDR2 FNYEAQ. The CDR3 contains 11 residues. In DNA form, the CDR3 reads TGTGCCAGCAGCAAGATCGGGGAGCTGTTTTTT. It codes for CASSKIGELFF.

The sample holds many counts of this clonotype. The chain carries TRBV28 and TRBJ1-1; 8 nucleotides line up with TRBD1. Unmatched junction bases numbered 2, after V lost 5 bases and J lost 0 bases. CDR3 length equals 14 residues. Germline-derived CDR1 and CDR2 are MDHEN and SYDVKM. In DNA form, the CDR3 reads TGTGCCAGCAGTCAGGGGGCATTGAACACTGAAGCTTTCTTT. This codes for CASSQGALNTEAFF.

Many counts were recorded for this clonotype. The chain joins TRBV12-3 or TRBV12-4 to TRBJ2-2; D is unclear. This CDR3 is built from 12 residues. Trimming removed 4 bases from V and 5 bases from J, with 5 bases in between. CDR3 amino acids: CASSSKTGELFF. The CDR3 DNA reads as TGTGCCAGCAGTTCAAAAACCGGGGAGCTGTTTTTT.

There are a few counts of this clonotype. The chain uses TRBV27 and TRBJ2-5; possibly TRBD2 for D (6 bases). This CDR3 comprises 13 residues. Germline assignment: CDR1 MNHEY and CDR2 SMNVEV (reference sequence). Trimming stripped 3 bases from V and 5 bases from J, with 10 bases between. The CDR3 protein is CASSLRAGETQYF. CDR3 coding DNA: TGTGCCAGCAGTTTGCGAGCGGGCGAGACCCAGTACTTC.

This clonotype has at least ten counts. The chain links TRBV28 to TRBJ2-7; D tentatively fits TRBD1 or TRBD2 (5 bases each). This CDR3 comprises 15 residues. V was pared by 4 bases and J by 1 base, with 14 bases between. Germline CDR1 and CDR2: MDHEN and SYDVKM. For the CDR3, the DNA is TGTGCCAGCAGTTCCGTAGGGACGGAGTCCTACGAGCAGTACTTC. This encodes CASSSVGTESYEQYF.

This clonotype was detected many times. The chain combines TRBV5-6 with TRBJ2-3; D may correspond to TRBD1 or TRBD2 (6 bases each). Deletions cut 5 bases from V and 6 bases from J, with 19 bases between. Germline V gives CDR1 SGHDT, CDR2 YYEEEE. This CDR3 spans 15 amino acids. CDR3 nucleotide sequence: TGTGCCAGCAGAGTCGGGGGCCAGGGGTCTGATACGCAGTATTTT. The encoded protein is CASRVGGQGSDTQYF.

This clonotype was counted at least ten times. The chain employs TRBV14 and TRBJ2-1; TRBD1 aligns across 7 bases. The junction had 7 bases not matched to a gene; V was cut back by 4 bases and J by 4 bases. There are 15 residues in the CDR3. Germline CDR1 is SGHDN and CDR2 is FVKESK. As DNA, the CDR3 is TGTGCCAGCAGCCCGACGCCGGGACAGTACAATGAGCAGTTCTTC. It is translated as CASSPTPGQYNEQFF.

This clonotype appeared many times. The chain couples TRBV7-9 to TRBJ2-4; tentative D call: TRBD2 (5 bases). The CDR3 is made up of 16 amino acids. V lost 3 bases to trimming and J lost 0 bases, with 12 bases between them. The germline gives CDR1 SEHNR, CDR2 FQNEAQ (reference sequence). For the CDR3, the DNA is TGTGCCAGCAGCTTGGTTAACGGACTAGCCAAAAACATTCAGTACTTC. Its protein product is CASSLVNGLAKNIQYF.

This clonotype was seen ten or more times. The chain has TRBV7-2 and TRBJ1-5, with a possible D match to TRBD1 (6 bases). The V and J ends lost 2 bases and 6 bases respectively, with 8 bases between them. This CDR3 has 13 amino acids. Germline CDR1 is SGHTA and CDR2 is FQGNSA. The CDR3 sequence: CASSLKDSQPQHF. The CDR3 DNA follows: TGTGCCAGCAGCTTAAAGGACAGTCAGCCCCAGCATTTT.

The genes are TRBV15 and TRBJ1-4; possibly TRBD1 for D (6 bases). Germline V lookup: CDR1 LNHNV, CDR2 YYDKDF (reference sequence). V gave up 5 bases and J gave up 2 bases, with 21 bases separating them. The CDR3 has 18 residues. Here the CDR3 DNA reads TGTGCCACCAGCGGAAGGGGGGGAGATTCGCTCACTAATGAAAAACTGTTTTTT. Its protein product is CATSGRGGDSLTNEKLFF.

This clonotype was recorded many times. This chain links TRBV12-3 or TRBV12-4 with TRBJ2-2, with 8 bases lining up with TRBD2. This CDR3 region has 15 residues. V gave up 4 bases and J gave up 1 base; unmatched junction bases: 2. CDR3 DNA: TGTGCCAGCAGTTCCGCGGGGGGGAACACCGGGGAGCTGTTTTTT. Translating it yields CASSSAGGNTGELFF.

This clonotype was counted many times. The J gene is TRBJ1-5, the V gene TRBV7-2; weak D call: TRBD1 (5 bases). Germline-derived CDR1 and CDR2 are SGHTA and FQGNSA. CDR3 length: 15 residues. V was cut by 1 base and J by 3 bases, with 10 bases left in between. This CDR3 is CASSLVTDPNQPQHF. As DNA, the CDR3 is TGTGCCAGCAGCTTAGTGACAGATCCCAATCAGCCCCAGCATTTT.

In this sample, this clonotype turned up many times. The chain recombines TRBV12-3 or TRBV12-4 with TRBJ1-3; D is possibly TRBD1 (5 bases). This CDR3 contains 13 residues. Trimming shortened V by 7 bases and J by 4 bases, and 11 bases separated the two germline ends. Here the CDR3 reads CASNSGNGNTIYF. In nucleotides, the CDR3 is TGTGCCAGCAATTCAGGGAACGGAAACACCATATATTTT.

This clonotype came up many times. The V call is TRBV3-1, the J call TRBJ2-7; D not resolved. The V end lost 4 bases, the J end lost 2 bases, and 12 bases lay between the germline ends. The CDR3 runs 14 residues. In germline, CDR1 is LGHDT, CDR2 YNNKEL (reference sequence). This CDR3 reads CASSPWTDAYEQYF. The CDR3 DNA reads TGTGCCAGCAGCCCGTGGACGGATGCCTACGAGCAGTACTTC.

At least ten counts were recorded for this clonotype. The chain combines TRBV7-2 with TRBJ2-5, with 9 bases that match TRBD1. Germline-derived CDR1 and CDR2 are SGHTA and FQGNSA. The trim removed 5 bases at V and 2 bases at J, leaving 6 bases unmatched. This CDR3 has 15 amino acids. The CDR3 region has the DNA TGTGCCAGCAGCCATGACAGGGGGGGTCAAGAGACCCAGTACTTC. It yields the protein CASSHDRGGQETQYF.

This clonotype has a count of ten or more. The rearrangement uses TRBV20-1 and TRBJ1-6, with a weak D call TRBD1 (5 bases). Germline V lookup: CDR1 DFQATT, CDR2 SNEGSKA (reference sequence). Trimming shortened V by 5 bases and J by 5 bases, and 10 bases separated the two germline ends. The CDR3 is made up of 13 amino acids. The CDR3 region has the DNA TGCAGTGCTCTAGACAGAGATAATTCACCCCTCCACTTT. This translates into CSALDRDNSPLHF.

This clonotype was seen at least ten times. The genes are TRBV6-6 and TRBJ2-7, with 11 bases matching TRBD1. Germline lookup yields CDR1 MNHNY and CDR2 SVGAGI (reference sequence). The CDR3 is made up of 16 amino acids. Unmatched junction bases numbered 9, after V lost 2 bases and J lost 6 bases. Here the CDR3 reads CASSYPRTGGFGEQYF. The CDR3 bases are TGTGCCAGCAGTTACCCTCGGACAGGGGGCTTTGGCGAGCAGTACTTC.

This clonotype was seen at least ten times. The V gene is TRBV7-6, the J gene TRBJ2-7; no clear D gene. This CDR3 has 12 residues. Trimming removed 5 bases from V and 5 bases from J, with 10 bases in between. Germline CDR1 and CDR2: SGHVS and FNYEAQ. In DNA form, the CDR3 reads TGTGCCAGCAGCCAAAATTTCCACGAGCAGTACTTC. It is translated as CASSQNFHEQYF. Drawing the rest from reference TRBV7-6 and TRBJ2-7, the complete variable domain is GAGVSQSPRYKVTKRGQDVALRCDPISGHVSLYWYRQALGQGPEFLTYFNYEAQQDKSGLPNDRFSAERPEGSISTLTIQRTEQRDSAMYRCASSQNFHEQYFGPGTRLTVT.

This clonotype was seen many times. This sequence joins TRBV7-2 and TRBJ2-1; the D gene is possibly TRBD2 (5 bases). The germline V gene encodes CDR1 SGHTA and CDR2 FQGNSA. Trimming removed 3 bases at V and 5 bases at J, with 14 bases between. This CDR3 region has 15 residues. The CDR3 DNA follows: TGTGCCAGCAGCTTTTTAGGAGGCCGTCACAATGAGCAGTTCTTC. It is translated as CASSFLGGRHNEQFF.

Of note for this clonotype: A much larger clone lies one base from this, so it may be a read error. The CDR3: CASIQKLAGANTGELIF. Here the CDR3 DNA reads TGTGCCAGCATTCAGAAACTAGCGGGGGCGAACACCGGGGAGCTGATTTTT. The chain recombines TRBV6-2 or TRBV6-3 with TRBJ2-2, with TRBD2 matching over 11 bases. CDR1 is MNHEY, CDR2 SVGEGT, per germline. CDR3 size: 17 residues.